This TCR beta chain was identified in a study of yellow fever vaccine responses in identical twins. The study's findings and limits: Twins' vaccine T cell response reportedly gave the appearance of partial convergence and partial personalization.

MiXCR was run by TCRdb on the RT-PCR reads, yielding one entry per CDR3 protein. The table lists a few thousand distinct CDR3 sequences, around 90% of them singletons. After removal of 4 bases from V and 2 bases from J, the junction contained 7 bases not matched to a gene. From germline, CDR1 is KGHSH and CDR2 LQKENI. The CDR3 is made up of 16 amino acids. In the case of this clonotype: The antigen is unknown.

Sequencing was performed on T cells from blood (PBMCs), unsorted or a sorted subset (not recorded which), taken before or after yellow fever vaccination (not recorded which). The rearrangement links TRBV18 to TRBJ2-3; the match to TRBD2 covers 9 bases. The receptor's source is a female donor who received the yellow fever vaccine. CDR3: CASSLAGAMLTDTQYF. In DNA, the CDR3 is TGTGCCAGCTCACTAGCGGGGGCAATGCTCACAGATACGCAGTATTTT. Looking up the rest from reference TRBV18 and TRBJ2-3 gives the full variable domain: NAGVMQNPRHLVRRRGQEARLRCSPMKGHSHVYWYRQLPEEGLKFMVYLQKENIIDESGMPKERFSAEFPKEGPSILRIQQVVRGDSAAYFCASSLAGAMLTDTQYFGPGTRLTVL.